This TCR beta chain originates from a study of cytomegalovirus exposure and HLA in healthy donors. The primer mix had 60 Vbeta and 13 Jbeta primers. TCRdb's table, derived via immunoSEQ multiplex PCR, lists solely in-frame clones and lacks some. This table holds about 140,000 clones, approximately 82% found once. The CDR3 is 15 amino acids. V shed 6 bases, J shed 3 bases, and the junction held 4 bases outside the gene matches. Germline V gives CDR1 MDHEN, CDR2 SYDVKM. This TCR was sampled from a man younger than 35 in good health and CMV-seropositive. The J gene is TRBJ2-4, the V gene TRBV28; 11 bases fit TRBD2. The sample comprised PBMCs. The CDR3 sequence is CASRLAGDGKNIQYF. CDR3 coding DNA: TGTGCCAGCAGACTAGCGGGAGATGGCAAAAACATTCAGTACTTC.